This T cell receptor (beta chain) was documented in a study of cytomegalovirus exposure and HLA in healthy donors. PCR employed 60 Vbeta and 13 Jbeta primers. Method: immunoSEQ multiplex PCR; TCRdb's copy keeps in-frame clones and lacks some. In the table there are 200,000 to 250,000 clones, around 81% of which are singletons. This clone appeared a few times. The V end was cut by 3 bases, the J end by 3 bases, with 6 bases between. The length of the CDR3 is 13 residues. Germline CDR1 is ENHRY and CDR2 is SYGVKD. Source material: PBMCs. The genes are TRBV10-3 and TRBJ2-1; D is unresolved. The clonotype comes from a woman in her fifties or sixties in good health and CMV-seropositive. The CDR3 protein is CAISDGVYNEQFF. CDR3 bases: TGTGCCATCAGTGACGGTGTCTACAATGAGCAGTTCTTC.